This T cell receptor (beta chain) was profiled in a study of blood T cell repertoires in COVID-19. Germline-derived CDR1 and CDR2 are LGHNA and YSLEER. V was shortened by 0 bases and J by 0 bases, with 9 bases between the two germline ends. CDR3 length equals 16 residues. This table comes from immunoSEQ multiplex PCR, and its TCRdb copy is limited to in-frame clones, with some not included. The sample yields 200,000 to 250,000 clones, 86% seen once. This clone was detected only once. V is TRBV4-3 and J is TRBJ1-3; TRBD1 might be the D (5 bases). The sequenced sample consisted of PBMCs or T cells enriched from blood (not recorded which). The sequence was collected from a woman between 40 and 50 years old with acute COVID-19. CDR3 loop: CASSQDLRGSGNTIYF. The CDR3, as DNA: TGCGCCAGCAGCCAAGATTTAAGGGGCTCTGGAAACACCATATATTTT.